In this sample, the clone carrying this T cell receptor (beta chain) turned up a few times. Its antigen remains unknown. Germline-derived CDR1 and CDR2 are LGHDT and YNNKEL (reference sequence). CDR3 length: 16 residues. The V and J ends lost 2 bases and 9 bases, in that order; junction bases with no gene match: 8. The time point here: sample taken at primary tumor resection. TCRdb fed the 5' RACE reads into MiXCR, producing one record per CDR3 protein. The data show some 100,000 distinct CDR3 sequences, nearly 4.5% seen once. This specimen belongs to a study of spatial heterogeneity in lung cancer. As for the study in general: Detected sequences consistently included more beta-chain ones than alpha-chain ones. Counts of TCR transcripts in tumor regions tracked strongly with a T cell module score that came from matched bulk RNA-seq.

Findings and caveats of the study: How many expanded intratumoral alpha and beta TCRs were present tracked the tumor mutation count, which was a count of nonsynonymous mutations.

This specimen was lung tumor tissue, taken at surgery. The clonotype comes from a male donor with early-stage non-small cell lung cancer. V gene TRBV3-1 combines with J gene TRBJ2-1, with TRBD2 matching 12 bases. The CDR3 DNA follows: TGTGCCAGCAGCCAAAATACCGGGACTAGCGGGCTTGAGCAGTTCTTC. It yields the protein CASSQNTGTSGLEQFF.